The 21 T cell receptor beta chains below were found in one sample sequenced in a study of blood T cell repertoires in COVID-19. Clones were read by immunoSEQ multiplex PCR, and TCRdb kept only the in-frame ones, dropping some. The sample records 150,000 to 200,000 clones, approximately 90% being singletons. Sequenced material: peripheral blood. These receptor sequences come from a man in his late teens or twenties with active or convalescent COVID-19.

The J gene is TRBJ2-2, the V gene TRBV9, with D unclear. Germline V CDR1 and CDR2: SGDLS, YYNGEE. CDR3 length: 15 residues. Between the trimmed V and J ends, which lost 1 base and 6 bases, there was a span of 13 bases. CDR3 DNA: TGTGCCAGCAGCGTACCCGGTCCCGCGGCCGGGGAGCTGTTTTTT. It translates to CASSVPGPAAGELFF. The variable domain in full, completed from reference TRBV9 and TRBJ2-2, reads DSGVTQTPKHLITATGQRVTLRCSPRSGDLSVYWYQQSLDQGLQFLIQYYNGEERAKGNILERFSAQQFPDLHSELNLSSLELGDSALYFCASSVPGPAAGELFFGEGSRLTVL.

The V call is TRBV27, the J call TRBJ1-2; 9 bases are a match to TRBD1. Germline trimming cut 5 bases from V and 2 bases from J; bases unmatched to any gene: 9. CDR3 length: 16 residues. Germline CDR1 MNHEY, CDR2 SMNVEV (reference sequence). The CDR3 here is CASSLDPGQGNYGYTF. In DNA, the CDR3 is TGTGCCAGCAGTCTCGATCCGGGACAGGGAAACTATGGCTACACCTTC.

This sequence joins TRBV5-5 and TRBJ1-1, with 9 bases aligning to TRBD1. V trimming: 3 bases; J trimming: 5 bases; junction bases outside the gene matches: 5. This CDR3 is built from 14 residues. From germline, CDR1 is SGHKS and CDR2 YYEKEE (reference sequence). The DNA of the CDR3 is TGTGCCAGCAGCTCGACAGGGGGGGTTACTGAAGCTTTCTTT. Its translation is CASSSTGGVTEAFF.

The V call is TRBV7-9, the J call TRBJ2-1; D not resolved. This CDR3 is built from 12 residues. V lost 7 bases and J lost 6, with 10 bases in between. CDR1 and CDR2 (germline): SEHNR, FQNEAQ (reference sequence). CDR3 DNA: TGTGCCAGCACCCCCCGAGGCAATGAGCAGTTCTTC. Its translation is CASTPRGNEQFF.

This clone occurred once. This chain joins TRBV7-3 and TRBJ2-1, with 12 bases identical to TRBD2. The CDR3 totals 18 residues. The germline CDR1 and CDR2 sequences are SGHTA and FQGTGA. J gave up 6 bases and V 1 base, and 10 bases lay outside the gene matches. The CDR3 spells CASSLSPASGRALNEQFF. DNA of the CDR3: TGTGCCAGCAGCTTAAGCCCTGCTAGCGGGAGGGCCCTCAATGAGCAGTTCTTC.

The J gene is TRBJ2-5, the V gene TRBV9; 7 bases line up with TRBD2. V shed 4 bases and J 5 bases; nucleotides not matched to a gene: 5. This CDR3 spans 13 amino acids. The germline CDR1 and CDR2 sequences are SGDLS and YYNGEE. CDR3 loop: CASSPGLRETQYF. CDR3 bases: TGTGCCAGCAGCCCGGGACTAAGGGAGACCCAGTACTTC.

This chain joins TRBV6-1 and TRBJ2-7, with TRBD1 as a possible D gene (5 bases). Germline lookup yields CDR1 MNHNS and CDR2 SASEGT. Trimming removed 1 base at V and 2 bases at J, with 12 bases between. This CDR3 contains 15 residues. The CDR3 bases are TGTGCCAGCAGTGAAGAGGTTAGGGGCCCCTACGAGCAGTACGTC. Translation gives CASSEEVRGPYEQYV.

The sample holds a few counts of this clone. This chain joins TRBV19 and TRBJ1-5, with a possible D match to TRBD1 (5 bases). Trimming stripped 0 bases from V and 9 bases from J, with 15 bases between. This CDR3 has 15 residues. Germline assignment: CDR1 LNHDA and CDR2 SQIVND (reference sequence). The CDR3 bases are TGTGCCAGTAGTATAGAGGGTTACAAGGGGCTGCCCCAGCATTTT. This codes for CASSIEGYKGLPQHF.

V is TRBV18 and J is TRBJ1-3; D is perhaps TRBD1 (5 bases). The CDR3 sequence is 16 residues long. Deletions cut 2 bases from V and 3 bases from J, with 14 bases between. CDR1 is KGHSH, CDR2 LQKENI, per germline. The CDR3 sequence: CASSPGQGLSGNTIYF. The CDR3 DNA sequence: TGTGCCAGCTCACCAGGCCAGGGTCTAAGTGGAAACACCATATATTTT.

This clone was seen once. The gene calls are TRBV9 and TRBJ1-2; D is undetermined. The CDR3 has 16 residues. Between the trimmed V and J ends, which lost 4 bases and 3 bases, there was a span of 19 bases. CDR1 SGDLS and CDR2 YYNGEE come from the germline V gene. CDR3 in amino acids: CASSPLGREFDYGYTF. The CDR3 nucleotides are TGTGCCAGCAGCCCACTAGGTAGGGAATTCGACTATGGCTACACCTTC.

The gene calls are TRBV6-5 and TRBJ2-1, with TRBD1 matching over 7 bases. The CDR3 runs 14 residues. Germline trimming cut 5 bases from V and 6 bases from J; bases unmatched to any gene: 7. In germline, CDR1 is MNHEY, CDR2 SVGAGI. The CDR3 is CASSTRDRANEQFF. For the CDR3, the DNA is TGTGCCAGCAGTACCCGGGACAGAGCCAATGAGCAGTTCTTC.

This chain uses TRBV11-2 with TRBJ1-2; D is possibly TRBD1 (5 bases). V was cut by 2 bases and J by 3 bases, with 10 bases left in between. From germline, CDR1 is SGHAT and CDR2 FQNNGV. The CDR3 covers 14 residues. CDR3 protein: CASSLSRGDYGYTF. The CDR3 DNA reads as TGTGCCAGCAGCTTATCCCGGGGGGACTATGGCTACACCTTC. Full variable domain (remainder filled in from reference TRBV11-2 and TRBJ1-2): EAGVAQSPRYKIIEKRQSVAFWCNPISGHATLYWYQQILGQGPKLLIQFQNNGVVDDSQLPKDRFSAERLKGVDSTLKIQPAKLEDSAVYLCASSLSRGDYGYTFGSGTRLTVV.

V is TRBV7-9 and J is TRBJ1-1; the D gene is possibly TRBD1 (6 bases). The ends were cut back, 5 bases at V and 4 bases at J, with 14 bases in the middle. This CDR3 spans 14 amino acids. Germline V gene data show CDR1 as SEHNR and CDR2 as FQNEAQ (reference sequence). CDR3 DNA sequence: TGTGCCAGCAGCGCCCAGGGGAGAAGCACTGAAGCTTTCTTT. The encoded protein is CASSAQGRSTEAFF.

The gene calls are TRBV14 and TRBJ1-3; D gene unclear. Germline CDR1 SGHDN, CDR2 FVKESK. This CDR3 has 18 residues. Trimming cost V 2 bases and J 6 bases, with 23 bases left between them. DNA of the CDR3: TGTGCCAGCAGCCAACGCCTAAGATGGAGAACCGTTCAAAACACCATATATTTT. Its translation is CASSQRLRWRTVQNTIYF.

The gene calls are TRBV15 and TRBJ1-2; D unresolved. This CDR3 region has 15 residues. V lost 0 bases to trimming and J lost 0 bases, with 8 bases between them. CDR1 is LNHNV, CDR2 YYDKDF, per germline (reference sequence). The CDR3 sequence: CATSRDAEANYGYTF. CDR3 nucleotides: TGTGCCACCAGCAGAGATGCGGAGGCTAACTATGGCTACACCTTC.

CDR3 in DNA: TGTGCCAGCTCCCCCGGGACTAGCCGGGAGACCCAGTACTTC. It is translated as CASSPGTSRETQYF. The rearrangement uses TRBV3-1 (or the pseudogene TRBV3-2) and TRBJ2-5; TRBD2 matches 9 bases. CDR1 is LGHDT and CDR2 is YNNKEL in the germline V gene (reference sequence). V was pared by 8 bases and J by 5 bases, with 9 bases of the junction left unmatched. The CDR3 sequence is 14 residues long.

The chain carries TRBV2 and TRBJ1-2, with D tentatively TRBD1 (6 bases). CDR1 and CDR2 (germline): SNHLY, FYNNEI. The ends were cut back, 7 bases at V and 5 bases at J, with 20 bases in the middle. The CDR3 loop spans 15 amino acids. DNA of the CDR3: TGTGCCAGCACCCCTGATGGGGGGGCGTTGTATGGCTACACCTTC. Its translation: CASTPDGGALYGYTF.

This clone has just a few counts. The CDR3 loop reads CASSAQGSNTEAFF. The CDR3 DNA reads TGTGCCAGCAGTGCTCAGGGTTCAAACACTGAAGCTTTCTTT. This chain uses TRBV2 with TRBJ1-1; possibly TRBD1 for D (5 bases). The CDR3 sequence is 14 residues long. The germline V and J ends were trimmed by 4 bases and 2 bases, with 11 bases remaining between them. Germline V lookup: CDR1 SNHLY, CDR2 FYNNEI.

V is TRBV3-1 (or the pseudogene TRBV3-2) and J is TRBJ1-1, with D unresolved. Trimming took off 1 base at V and 6 bases at J, with 6 bases between the two ends. Looked up from germline, CDR1 is LGHDT and CDR2 is YNNKEL (reference sequence). This CDR3 is 12 amino acids long. The CDR3 DNA reads as TGTGCCAGCAGCCAAGGGCGGGCTGAAGCTTTCTTT. Translated, it gives CASSQGRAEAFF.

CDR3 DNA sequence: TGCGCCAGCAGCTTACGGGACAGGGGGTTGGACAATGAGCAGTTCTTC. Its protein product is CASSLRDRGLDNEQFF. The rearrangement links TRBV5-1 to TRBJ2-1; TRBD1 matches at 11 bases. Germline CDR1 is SGHRS and CDR2 is YFSETQ. This CDR3 comprises 16 residues. V gave up 2 bases and J gave up 5 bases; unmatched junction bases: 6.

The rearrangement joins TRBV5-4 to TRBJ2-5; 9 nucleotides agree with TRBD2. The CDR3 is 16 amino acids. V was clipped by 5 bases and J by 4 bases; unmatched bases: 12. CDR1 is SGHNT and CDR2 is YYREEE in the germline V gene (reference sequence). CDR3 amino acids: CASSTGTSLVLETQYF. Here the CDR3 DNA reads TGTGCCAGCAGTACAGGGACTAGCTTGGTCCTAGAGACCCAGTACTTC.